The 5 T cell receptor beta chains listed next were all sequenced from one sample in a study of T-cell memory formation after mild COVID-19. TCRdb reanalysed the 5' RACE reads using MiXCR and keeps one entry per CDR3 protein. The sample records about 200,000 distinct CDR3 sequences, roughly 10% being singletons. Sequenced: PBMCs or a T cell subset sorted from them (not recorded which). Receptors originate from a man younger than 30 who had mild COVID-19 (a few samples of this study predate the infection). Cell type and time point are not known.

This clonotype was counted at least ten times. CDR3 loop: CASSRGPSGTGDTQYF. As DNA, the CDR3 is TGTGCCAGCAGCCGAGGGCCTAGCGGGACGGGAGATACGCAGTATTTT. This chain connects TRBV7-2 to TRBJ2-3, with TRBD2 matching 9 bases. J gave up 5 bases and V 5 bases, and 11 bases lay outside the gene matches. This CDR3 contains 16 residues. Germline CDR1 and CDR2: SGHTA and FQGNSA.

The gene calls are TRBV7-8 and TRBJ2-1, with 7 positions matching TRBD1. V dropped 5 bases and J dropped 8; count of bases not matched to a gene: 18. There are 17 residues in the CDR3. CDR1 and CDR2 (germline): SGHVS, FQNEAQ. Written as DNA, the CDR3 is TGTGCCAGCAGCAGAGGGGGCCAGGTCAGCCTGCCCGATGAGCAGTTCTTC. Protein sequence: CASSRGGQVSLPDEQFF.

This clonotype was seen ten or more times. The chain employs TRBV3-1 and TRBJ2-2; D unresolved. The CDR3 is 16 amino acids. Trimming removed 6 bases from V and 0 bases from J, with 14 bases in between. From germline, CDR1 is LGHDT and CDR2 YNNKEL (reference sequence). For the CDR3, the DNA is TGTGCCAGCAGTCCGACCGTGTCCACGAACACCGGGGAGCTGTTTTTT. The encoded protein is CASSPTVSTNTGELFF.

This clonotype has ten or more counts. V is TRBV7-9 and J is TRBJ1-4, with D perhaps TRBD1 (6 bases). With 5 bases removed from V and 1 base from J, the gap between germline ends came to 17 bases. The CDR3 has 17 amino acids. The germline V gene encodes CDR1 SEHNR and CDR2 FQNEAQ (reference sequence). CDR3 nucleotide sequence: TGTGCCAGCAGCGGCCATATACAGGGACGAACTAATGAAAAACTGTTTTTT. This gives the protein CASSGHIQGRTNEKLFF.

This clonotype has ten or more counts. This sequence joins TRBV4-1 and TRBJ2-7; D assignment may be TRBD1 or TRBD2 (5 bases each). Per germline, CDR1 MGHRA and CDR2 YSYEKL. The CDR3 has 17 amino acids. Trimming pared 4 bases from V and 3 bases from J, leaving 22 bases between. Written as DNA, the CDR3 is TGCGCCAGCAGCCCGATTTCCTACCGGGGCCTCTTCTACGAGCAGTACTTC. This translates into CASSPISYRGLFYEQYF.